The clone carrying this TCR beta chain was observed a single time. Its matching antigen is unknown. PCR primers comprised 60 Vbeta and 13 Jbeta primers. Libraries were prepared by immunoSEQ multiplex PCR; TCRdb keeps only in-frame clonotypes and omits some of them. The table has about 140,000 clones, roughly 85% seen once. The CDR3 has 16 residues. Germline V lookup: CDR1 SGHRS, CDR2 YFSETQ. V lost 0 bases and J 7 bases, leaving 14 bases between the germline ends. The data derive from a study of cytomegalovirus exposure and HLA in healthy donors. Whole-study findings and limits: Most TCR beta V segments were productive about 90% or about 30% of the time in an earlier analysis.

The sequence was obtained from a male donor in good health and CMV-seronegative. Sample: PBMCs. This chain uses TRBV5-1 with TRBJ1-6; D is perhaps TRBD1 (5 bases). The CDR3 is CASSLVSGEGNSPLHF. CDR3 in DNA: TGCGCCAGCAGCTTGGTGTCGGGGGAGGGGAATTCACCCCTCCACTTT.